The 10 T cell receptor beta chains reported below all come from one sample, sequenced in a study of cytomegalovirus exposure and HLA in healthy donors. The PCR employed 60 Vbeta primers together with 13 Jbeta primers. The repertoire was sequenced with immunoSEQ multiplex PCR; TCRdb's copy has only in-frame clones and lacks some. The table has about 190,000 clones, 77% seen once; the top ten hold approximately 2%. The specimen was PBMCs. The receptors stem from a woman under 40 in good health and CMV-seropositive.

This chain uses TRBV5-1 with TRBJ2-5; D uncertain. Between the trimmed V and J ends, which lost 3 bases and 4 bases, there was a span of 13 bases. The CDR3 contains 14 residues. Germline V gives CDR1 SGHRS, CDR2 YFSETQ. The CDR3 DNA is TGCGCCAGCAGCTGGGTAGCATTGGGAGAGACCCAGTACTTC. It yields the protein CASSWVALGETQYF.

CDR3 nucleotide sequence: TGTGCCAGCAGTACCCGGGACAGGGGGTATCAGCCCCAGCATTTT. This codes for CASSTRDRGYQPQHF. The V and J genes are TRBV5-6 and TRBJ1-5, with 11 bases lining up with TRBD1. Trimming cost V 5 bases and J 5 bases; bases outside gene matches: 6. The V gene's germline CDR1 is SGHDT and CDR2 YYEEEE. The CDR3 is 15 residues long. Filled out from reference TRBV5-6 and TRBJ1-5, the complete variable domain reads DAGVTQSPTHLIKTRGQQVTLRCSPKSGHDTVSWYQQALGQGPQFIFQYYEEEERQRGNFPDRFSGHQFPNYSSELNVNALLLGDSALYLCASSTRDRGYQPQHFGDGTRLSIL.

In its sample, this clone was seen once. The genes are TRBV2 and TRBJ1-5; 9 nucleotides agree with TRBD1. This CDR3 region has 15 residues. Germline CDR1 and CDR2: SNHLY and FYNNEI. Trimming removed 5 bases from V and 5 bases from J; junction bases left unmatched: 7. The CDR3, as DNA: TGTGCCAGCAGTTCTATGGGACAGGGCCATCAGCCCCAGCATTTT. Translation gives CASSSMGQGHQPQHF.

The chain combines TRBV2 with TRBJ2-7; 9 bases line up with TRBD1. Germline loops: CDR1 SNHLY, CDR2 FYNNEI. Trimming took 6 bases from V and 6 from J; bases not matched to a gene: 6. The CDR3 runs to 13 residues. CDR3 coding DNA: TGTGCCAGCAGGGACAGGGGTTACGGCGAGCAGTACTTC. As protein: CASRDRGYGEQYF. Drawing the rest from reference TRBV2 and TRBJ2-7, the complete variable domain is EPEVTQTPSHQVTQMGQEVILRCVPISNHLYFYWYRQILGQKVEFLVSFYNNEISEKSEIFDDQFSVERPDGSNFTLKIRSTKLEDSAMYFCASRDRGYGEQYFGPGTRLTVT.

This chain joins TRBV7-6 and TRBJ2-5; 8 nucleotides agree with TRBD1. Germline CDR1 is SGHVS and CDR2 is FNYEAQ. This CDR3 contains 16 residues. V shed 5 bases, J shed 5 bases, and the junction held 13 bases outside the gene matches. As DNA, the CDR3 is TGTGCCAGCAGCAAAAGGACAGGGTCCATGGGGGAGACCCAGTACTTC. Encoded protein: CASSKRTGSMGETQYF.

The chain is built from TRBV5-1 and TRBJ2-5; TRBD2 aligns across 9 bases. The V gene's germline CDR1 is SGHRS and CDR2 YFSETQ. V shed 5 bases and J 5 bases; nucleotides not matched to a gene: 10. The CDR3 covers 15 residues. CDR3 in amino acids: CASREGSGSGETQYF. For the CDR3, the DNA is TGCGCCAGCAGAGAGGGTAGCGGGAGTGGCGAGACCCAGTACTTC.

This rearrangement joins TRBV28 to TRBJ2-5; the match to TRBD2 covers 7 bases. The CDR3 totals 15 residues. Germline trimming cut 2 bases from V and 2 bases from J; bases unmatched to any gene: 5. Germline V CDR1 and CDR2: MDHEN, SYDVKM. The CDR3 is CASSLSGRVQETQYF. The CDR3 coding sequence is TGTGCCAGCAGTTTAAGTGGGAGGGTACAAGAGACCCAGTACTTC.

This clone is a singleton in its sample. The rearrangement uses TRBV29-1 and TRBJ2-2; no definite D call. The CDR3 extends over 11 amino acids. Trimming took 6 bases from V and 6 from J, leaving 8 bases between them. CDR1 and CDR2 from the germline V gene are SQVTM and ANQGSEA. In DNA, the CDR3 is TGCAGCGTGAGAGTGGCCGGGGAGCTGTTTTTT. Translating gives CSVRVAGELFF.

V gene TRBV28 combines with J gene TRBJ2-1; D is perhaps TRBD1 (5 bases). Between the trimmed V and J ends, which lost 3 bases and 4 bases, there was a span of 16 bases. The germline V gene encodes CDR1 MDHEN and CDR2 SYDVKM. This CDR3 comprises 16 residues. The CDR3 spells CASSFLPTVAYNEQFF. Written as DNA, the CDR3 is TGTGCCAGCAGTTTTTTACCGACAGTTGCTTACAATGAGCAGTTCTTC.

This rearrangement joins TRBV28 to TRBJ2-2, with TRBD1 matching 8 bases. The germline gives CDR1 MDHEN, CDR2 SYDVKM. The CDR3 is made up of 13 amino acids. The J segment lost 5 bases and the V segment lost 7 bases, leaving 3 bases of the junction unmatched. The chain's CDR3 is CASNRGDTGELFF. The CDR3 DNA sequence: TGTGCCAGCAACAGGGGGGATACCGGGGAGCTGTTTTTT.